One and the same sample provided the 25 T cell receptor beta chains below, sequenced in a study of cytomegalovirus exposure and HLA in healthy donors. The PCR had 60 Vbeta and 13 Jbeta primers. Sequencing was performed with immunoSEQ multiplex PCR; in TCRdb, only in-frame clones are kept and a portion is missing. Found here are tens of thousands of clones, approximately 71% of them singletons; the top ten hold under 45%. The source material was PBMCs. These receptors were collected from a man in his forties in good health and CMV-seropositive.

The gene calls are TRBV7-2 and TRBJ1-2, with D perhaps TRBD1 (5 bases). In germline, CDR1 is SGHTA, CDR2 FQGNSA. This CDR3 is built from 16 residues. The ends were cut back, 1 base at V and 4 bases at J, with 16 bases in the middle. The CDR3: CASSLGRSGTTYGYTF. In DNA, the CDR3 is TGTGCCAGCAGCTTAGGTAGGTCAGGGACTACCTATGGCTACACCTTC.

The CDR3 nucleotides are TGTGCCAGCAGCTTAACTGGGGGGAAAAGAGATACGCAGTATTTT. This codes for CASSLTGGKRDTQYF. The V and J genes are TRBV7-3 and TRBJ2-3; weak D call: TRBD2 (6 bases). V was cut by 0 bases and J by 5 bases, with 12 bases left in between. The CDR3 length is 15 residues. CDR1 SGHTA and CDR2 FQGTGA come from the germline V gene. The variable domain in full, with the rest retrieved from reference TRBV7-3 and TRBJ2-3, is GAGVSQTPSNKVTEKGKYVELRCDPISGHTALYWYRQSLGQGPEFLIYFQGTGAADDSGLPNDRFFAVRPEGSVSTLKIQRTERGDSAVYLCASSLTGGKRDTQYFGPGTRLTVL.

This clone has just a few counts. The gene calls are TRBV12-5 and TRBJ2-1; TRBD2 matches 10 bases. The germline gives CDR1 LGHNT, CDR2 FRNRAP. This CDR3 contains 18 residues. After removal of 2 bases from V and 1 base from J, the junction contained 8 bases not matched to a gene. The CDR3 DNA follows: TGTGCTAGTGGTTTGTACCCCGGACTAGCGGAGTCCTACAATGAGCAGTTCTTC. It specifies CASGLYPGLAESYNEQFF.

The CDR3 DNA reads as TGTGCCAGCAGATATCTTACGGTCCAAACTGAAGCTTTCTTT. Amino acid sequence: CASRYLTVQTEAFF. The V and J genes are TRBV6-5 and TRBJ1-1, with unresolved D. The CDR3 sequence is 14 residues long. V lost 6 bases and J lost 5, with 16 bases in between. Per the germline V gene, CDR1 is MNHEY and CDR2 is SVGAGI.

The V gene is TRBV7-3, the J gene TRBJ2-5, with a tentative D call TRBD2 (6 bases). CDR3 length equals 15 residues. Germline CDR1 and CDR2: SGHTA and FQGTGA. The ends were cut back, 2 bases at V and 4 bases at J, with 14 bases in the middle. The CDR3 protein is CASSLVGGGGETQYF. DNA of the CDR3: TGTGCCAGCAGCTTAGTCGGGGGTGGGGGAGAGACCCAGTACTTC.

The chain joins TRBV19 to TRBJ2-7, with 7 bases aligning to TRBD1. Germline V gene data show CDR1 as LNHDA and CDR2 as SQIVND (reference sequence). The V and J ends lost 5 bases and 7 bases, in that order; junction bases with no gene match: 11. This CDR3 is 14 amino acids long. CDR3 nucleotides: TGTGCCAGTAGTCGATCTGGGACAGCAAAAGAGCAGTACTTC. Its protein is CASSRSGTAKEQYF.

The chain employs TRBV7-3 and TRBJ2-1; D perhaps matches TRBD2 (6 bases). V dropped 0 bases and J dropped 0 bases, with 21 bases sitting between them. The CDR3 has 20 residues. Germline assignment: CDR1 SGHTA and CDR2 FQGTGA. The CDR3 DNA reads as TGTGCCAGCAGCTTAACCCCCTCTAGCGCCGAACCTAGCTCCTACAATGAGCAGTTCTTC. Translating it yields CASSLTPSSAEPSSYNEQFF.

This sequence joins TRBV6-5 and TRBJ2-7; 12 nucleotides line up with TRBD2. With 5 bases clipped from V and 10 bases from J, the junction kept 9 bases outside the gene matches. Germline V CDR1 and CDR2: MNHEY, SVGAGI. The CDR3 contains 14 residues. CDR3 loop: CASSLRGLAGYQYF. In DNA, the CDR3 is TGTGCCAGCAGTCTCCGAGGACTAGCGGGGTATCAGTACTTC.

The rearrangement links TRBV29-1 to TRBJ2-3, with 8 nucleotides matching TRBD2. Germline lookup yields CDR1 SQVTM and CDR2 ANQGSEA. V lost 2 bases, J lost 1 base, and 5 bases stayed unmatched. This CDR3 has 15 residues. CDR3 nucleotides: TGCAGCGTTGAAACCCTAGCGGGCCGCACAGATACGCAGTATTTT. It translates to CSVETLAGRTDTQYF.

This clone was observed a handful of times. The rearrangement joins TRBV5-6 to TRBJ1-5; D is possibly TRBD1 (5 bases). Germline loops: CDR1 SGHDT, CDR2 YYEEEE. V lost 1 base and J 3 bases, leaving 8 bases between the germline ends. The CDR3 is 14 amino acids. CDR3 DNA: TGTGCCAGCAGCTTGCAGGGTATCAATCAGCCCCAGCATTTT. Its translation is CASSLQGINQPQHF.

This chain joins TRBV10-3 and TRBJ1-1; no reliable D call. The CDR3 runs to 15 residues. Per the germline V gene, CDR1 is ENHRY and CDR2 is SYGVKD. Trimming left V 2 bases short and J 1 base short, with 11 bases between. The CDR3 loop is CAISEASPGNTEAFF. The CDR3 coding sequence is TGTGCCATCAGTGAGGCATCCCCAGGGAACACTGAAGCTTTCTTT.

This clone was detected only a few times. CDR3 sequence (DNA): TGTGCCAGCCACTTAGCGGGGATCTCCTACGAGCAGTACTTC. The encoded protein is CASHLAGISYEQYF. The rearrangement links TRBV6-1 to TRBJ2-7, with 8 bases that match TRBD2. CDR3 length equals 14 residues. The V gene end was trimmed by 8 bases and the J gene end by 0 bases; junction bases not matched to a gene: 6. Germline V CDR1 and CDR2: MNHNS, SASEGT.

The CDR3 sequence: CAAPEEYF. Here the CDR3 DNA reads TGTGCCGCCCCCGAGGAATATTTT. The rearrangement links TRBV7-9 to TRBJ2-3; no clear D gene. V gave up 11 bases and J gave up 15 bases, with 12 bases separating them. CDR3 length equals 8 residues. Per the germline V gene, CDR1 is SEHNR and CDR2 is FQNEAQ (reference sequence).

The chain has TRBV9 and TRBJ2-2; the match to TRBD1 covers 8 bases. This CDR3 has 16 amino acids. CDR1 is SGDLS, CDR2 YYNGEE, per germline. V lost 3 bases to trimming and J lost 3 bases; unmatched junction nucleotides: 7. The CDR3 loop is CASSARTGMDTGELFF. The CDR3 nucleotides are TGTGCCAGCAGCGCACGGACAGGGATGGACACCGGGGAGCTGTTTTTT.

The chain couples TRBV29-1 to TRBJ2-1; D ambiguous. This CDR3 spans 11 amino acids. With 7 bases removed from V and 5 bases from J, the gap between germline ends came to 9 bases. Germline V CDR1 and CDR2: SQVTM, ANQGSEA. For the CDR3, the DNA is TGCAGCGCCTCAGTGAACAATGAGCAGTTCTTC. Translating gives CSASVNNEQFF.

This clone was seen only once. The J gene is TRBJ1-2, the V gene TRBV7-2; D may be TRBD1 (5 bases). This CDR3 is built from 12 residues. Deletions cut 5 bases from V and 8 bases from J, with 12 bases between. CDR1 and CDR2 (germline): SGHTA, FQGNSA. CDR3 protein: CASSLWTSGYTF. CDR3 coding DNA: TGTGCCAGCAGCCTATGGACAAGCGGCTACACCTTC.

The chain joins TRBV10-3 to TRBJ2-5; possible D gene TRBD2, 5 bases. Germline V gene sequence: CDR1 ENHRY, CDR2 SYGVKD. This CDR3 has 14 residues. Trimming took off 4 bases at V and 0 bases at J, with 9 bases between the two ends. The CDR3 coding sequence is TGTGCCATCAGTGCCGGCGGGTACCAAGAGACCCAGTACTTC. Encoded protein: CAISAGGYQETQYF.

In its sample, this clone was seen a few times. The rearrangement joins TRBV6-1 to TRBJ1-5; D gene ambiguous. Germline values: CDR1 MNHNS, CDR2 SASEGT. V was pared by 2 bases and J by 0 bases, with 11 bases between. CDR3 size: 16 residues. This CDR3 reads CASSELANYSNQPQHF. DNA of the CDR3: TGTGCCAGCAGTGAACTGGCCAATTATAGCAATCAGCCCCAGCATTTT.

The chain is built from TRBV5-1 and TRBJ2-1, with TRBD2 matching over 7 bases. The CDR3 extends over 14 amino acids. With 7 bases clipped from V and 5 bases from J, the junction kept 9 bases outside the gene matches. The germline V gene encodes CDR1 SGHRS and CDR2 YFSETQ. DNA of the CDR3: TGCGCCAGCGCCCTCGGGGGGATTGACAATGAGCAGTTCTTC. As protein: CASALGGIDNEQFF.

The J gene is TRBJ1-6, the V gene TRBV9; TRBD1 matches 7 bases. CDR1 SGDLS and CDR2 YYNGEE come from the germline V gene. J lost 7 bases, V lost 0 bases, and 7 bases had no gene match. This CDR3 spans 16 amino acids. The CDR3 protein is CASSVAAGGGNSPLHF. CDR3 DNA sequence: TGTGCCAGCAGCGTAGCCGCAGGGGGAGGAAATTCACCCCTCCACTTT.

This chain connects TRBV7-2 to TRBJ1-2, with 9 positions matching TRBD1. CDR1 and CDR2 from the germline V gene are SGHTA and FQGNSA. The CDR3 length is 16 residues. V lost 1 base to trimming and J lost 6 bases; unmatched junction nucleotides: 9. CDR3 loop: CASSLDYRGRRDGYTF. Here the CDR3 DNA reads TGTGCCAGCAGCTTAGATTACAGGGGGCGGCGGGATGGCTACACCTTC.

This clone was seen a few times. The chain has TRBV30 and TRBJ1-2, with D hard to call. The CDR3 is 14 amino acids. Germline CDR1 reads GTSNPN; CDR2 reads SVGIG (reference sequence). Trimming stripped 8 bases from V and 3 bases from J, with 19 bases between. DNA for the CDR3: TGTGCCGGAAGAAGTAAGGGAGACGACTATGGCTACACCTTC. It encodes CAGRSKGDDYGYTF.

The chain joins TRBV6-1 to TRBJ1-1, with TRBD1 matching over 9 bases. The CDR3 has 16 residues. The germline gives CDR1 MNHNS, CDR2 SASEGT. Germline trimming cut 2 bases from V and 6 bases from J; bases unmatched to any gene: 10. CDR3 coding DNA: TGTGCCAGCAGTGAATTTCCTCGGACAGGGGAGCCTGAAGCTTTCTTT. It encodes CASSEFPRTGEPEAFF.

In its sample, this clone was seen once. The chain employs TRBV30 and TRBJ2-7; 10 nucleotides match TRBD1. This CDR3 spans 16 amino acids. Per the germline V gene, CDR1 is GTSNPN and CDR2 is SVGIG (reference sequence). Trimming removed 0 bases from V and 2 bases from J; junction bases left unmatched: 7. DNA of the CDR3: TGTGCCTGGAGTGTAGAGGGGACAGGGGAGGCCTACGAGCAGTACTTC. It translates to CAWSVEGTGEAYEQYF.

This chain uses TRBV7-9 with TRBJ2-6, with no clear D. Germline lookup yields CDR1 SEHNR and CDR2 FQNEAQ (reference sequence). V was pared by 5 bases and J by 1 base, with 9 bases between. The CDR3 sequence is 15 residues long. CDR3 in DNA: TGTGCCAGCAGCGTCACAGAGTCTGGGGCCAACGTCCTGACTTTC. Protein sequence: CASSVTESGANVLTF.